The clone carrying this T cell receptor beta chain was counted once. Sequence at one end of the junction differs from germline and may be a read error. The entry originates in a study of T cell repertoires in cytomegalovirus infection. Whole-study context: Matching HLA type and CMV infection were both indicated by public TCR beta signatures.

The CDR3 is 17 residues long. CDR1 is SGHVS and CDR2 is FQNEAQ in the germline V gene. TCRdb used MiXCR to reprocess the reads, holding one entry per CDR3 protein. The sample has 680,000 or so distinct CDR3 sequences; 35% to 45% are singletons. This sequence joins TRBV7-8 and TRBJ2-1; 7 positions agree with TRBD2. The receptor comes from a human donor in good health (CMV status not recorded). Some clones in this sample may be carry-over from other donors' samples. Sequencing was performed on PBMCs. Here the CDR3 reads CASSPRPSGSSYNEQLF. CDR3 coding DNA: TGTGCCAGCAGCCCGAGACCTAGCGGCAGCTCCTATAATGAGCAGTTATTC.